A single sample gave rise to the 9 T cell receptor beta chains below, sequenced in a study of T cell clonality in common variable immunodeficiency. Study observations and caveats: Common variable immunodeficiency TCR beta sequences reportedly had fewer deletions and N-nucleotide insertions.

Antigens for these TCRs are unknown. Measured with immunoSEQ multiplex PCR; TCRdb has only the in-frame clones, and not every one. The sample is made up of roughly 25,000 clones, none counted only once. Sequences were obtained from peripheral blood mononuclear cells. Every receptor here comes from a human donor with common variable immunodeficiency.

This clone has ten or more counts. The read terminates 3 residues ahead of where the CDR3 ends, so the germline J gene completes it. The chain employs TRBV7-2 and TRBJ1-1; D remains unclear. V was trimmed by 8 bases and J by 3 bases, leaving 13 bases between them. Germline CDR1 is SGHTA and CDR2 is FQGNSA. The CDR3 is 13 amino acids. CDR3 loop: CASARRVDTEAFF. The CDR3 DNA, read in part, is TGTGCCAGCGCGAGGCGGGTGGACACTGAA.

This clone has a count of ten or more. The CDR3 DNA, read in part, is TGTGCCAGTAGTATAGTGGGGGCAGGGACAGGGTATGCCGGGACTGAA. It encodes CASSIVGAGTGYAGTE. The full CDR3 is CASSIVGAGTGYAGTEAFF. The chain employs TRBV19 and TRBJ1-1, with 9 nucleotides matching TRBD1. The sequence runs out 3 residues before the end of the CDR3; the remainder is reconstructed from the germline J gene. V shed 1 base, J shed 5 bases, and the junction held 17 bases outside the gene matches. This CDR3 has 19 residues. CDR1 LNHDA and CDR2 SQIVND come from the germline V gene (reference sequence).

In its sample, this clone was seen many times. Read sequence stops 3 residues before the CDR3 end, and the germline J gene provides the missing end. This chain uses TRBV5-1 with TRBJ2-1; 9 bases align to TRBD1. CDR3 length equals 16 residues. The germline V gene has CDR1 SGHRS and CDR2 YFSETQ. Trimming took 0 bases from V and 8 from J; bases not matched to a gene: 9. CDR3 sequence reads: CASSLGRDRVRDEQFF. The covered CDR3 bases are TGCGCCAGCAGCTTGGGCCGGGACAGGGTAAGGGATGAG.

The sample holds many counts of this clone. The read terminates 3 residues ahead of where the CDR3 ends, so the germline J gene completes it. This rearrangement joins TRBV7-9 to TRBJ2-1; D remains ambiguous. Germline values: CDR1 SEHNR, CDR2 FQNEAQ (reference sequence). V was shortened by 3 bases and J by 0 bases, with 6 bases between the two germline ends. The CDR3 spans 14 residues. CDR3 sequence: CASSFSTSYNEQFF. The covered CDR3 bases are TGTGCCAGCAGCTTTAGTACCTCCTACAATGAG.

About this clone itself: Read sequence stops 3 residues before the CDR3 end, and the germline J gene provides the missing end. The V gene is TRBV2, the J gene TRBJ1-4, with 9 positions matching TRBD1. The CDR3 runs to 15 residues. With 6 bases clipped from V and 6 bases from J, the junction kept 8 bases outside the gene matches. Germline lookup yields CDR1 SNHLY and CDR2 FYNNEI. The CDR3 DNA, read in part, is TGTGCCAGCAGCCTAACAGGGGGCCCTTATGAAAAA. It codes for CASSLTGGPYEK. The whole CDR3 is CASSLTGGPYEKLFF.

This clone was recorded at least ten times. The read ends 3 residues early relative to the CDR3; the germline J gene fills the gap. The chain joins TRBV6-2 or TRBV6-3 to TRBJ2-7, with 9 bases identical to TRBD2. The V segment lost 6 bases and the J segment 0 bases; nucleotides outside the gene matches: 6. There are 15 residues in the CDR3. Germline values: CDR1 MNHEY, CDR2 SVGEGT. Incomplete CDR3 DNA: TGTGCCAGCAGATTCAGCGGGGGGAGCTCCTACGAG. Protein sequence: CASRFSGGSSYE. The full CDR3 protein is CASRFSGGSSYEQYF.

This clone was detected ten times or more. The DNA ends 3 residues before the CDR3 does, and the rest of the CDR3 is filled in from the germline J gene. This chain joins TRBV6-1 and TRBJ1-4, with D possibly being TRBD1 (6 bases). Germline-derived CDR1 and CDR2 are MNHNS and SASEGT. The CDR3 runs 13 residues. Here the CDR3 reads CASSVESNRELFF. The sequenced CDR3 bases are TGTGCCAGCAGTGTCGAGTCCAACAGGGAA.

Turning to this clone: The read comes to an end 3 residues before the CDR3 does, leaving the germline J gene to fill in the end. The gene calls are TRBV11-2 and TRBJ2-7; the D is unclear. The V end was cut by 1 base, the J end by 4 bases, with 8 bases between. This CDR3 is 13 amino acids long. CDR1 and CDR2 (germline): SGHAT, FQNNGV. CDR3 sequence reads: CASSLGPTYEQYF. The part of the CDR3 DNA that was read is TGTGCCAGCAGCTTAGGTCCCACATACGAG.

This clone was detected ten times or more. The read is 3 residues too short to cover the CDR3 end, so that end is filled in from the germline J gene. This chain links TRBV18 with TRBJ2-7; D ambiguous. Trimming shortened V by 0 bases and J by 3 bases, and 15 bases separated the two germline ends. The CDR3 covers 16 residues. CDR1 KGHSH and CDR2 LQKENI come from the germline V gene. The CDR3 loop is CASSPPSGPVLYEQYF. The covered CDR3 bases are TGTGCCAGCTCACCACCGTCGGGTCCCGTCCTCTACGAG.